Listed below are T cell receptor beta chains from one sample, sequenced in a study of low-dose radiotherapy and immunotherapy resistance in tumors. TCRdb used MiXCR to reprocess the reads, holding one entry per CDR3 protein. The top ten hold about 5.5% of the sample, which has approximately 89,000 distinct CDR3 sequences, over 15% seen once. This material consisted of PBMCs, taken before treatment. Receptors were obtained from a male donor with prostate cancer. The CDR3 runs from the conserved cysteine through the conserved F or W. The D gene is left open where the match is weak. Clone sizes are given selectively: once, few, many, or a class where the clone is expanded.

J,size,D,V,CDR3,DNA
TRBJ2-5,many,.,TRBV20-1,CSAMGETQYF,TGCAGTGCTATGGGGGAGACCCAGTACTTC
TRBJ2-1,few,.,TRBV12-3/TRBV12-4,CASSFQGRTNEQFF,TGTGCCAGCAGTTTTCAGGGAAGGACCAATGAGCAGTTCTTC
TRBJ2-1,many,.,TRBV12-3/TRBV12-4,CASSPIFGRRVNEQFF,TGTGCCAGCAGCCCTATTTTCGGAAGGAGGGTAAATGAGCAGTTCTTC
TRBJ2-7,once,TRBD1,TRBV5-1,CASSFYRDRGPGEQYF,TGCGCCAGCAGCTTCTACCGGGACAGGGGGCCAGGGGAGCAGTACTTC
TRBJ2-5,many,.,TRBV25-1,CASSELGSSETQYF,TGTGCCAGCAGTGAATTGGGCAGCTCGGAGACCCAGTACTTC
TRBJ1-1,many,.,TRBV19,CASTQGQMNTEAFF,TGTGCCAGTACACAGGGTCAAATGAACACTGAAGCTTTCTTT
TRBJ2-1,many,TRBD1,TRBV7-2,CASSKGQGNYNEQFF,TGTGCCAGCAGCAAGGGACAGGGGAACTACAATGAGCAGTTCTTC
TRBJ2-3,many,.,TRBV19,CASSASLASGDTQYF,TGTGCCAGTAGTGCCTCACTAGCTTCGGGAGATACGCAGTATTTT
TRBJ2-7,few,.,TRBV25-1,CASGPRHPSYEQYF,TGTGCCAGTGGGCCGAGACACCCATCCTACGAGCAGTACTTC
TRBJ2-2,many,.,TRBV2,CATTENTGELFF,TGTGCCACAACAGAGAACACCGGGGAGCTGTTTTTT
TRBJ2-7,many,TRBD1,TRBV9,CASSDRTGMDEQYF,TGTGCCAGCAGCGACAGGACAGGGATGGACGAGCAGTACTTC
TRBJ2-5,.,.,TRBV9,CASSPRSSRETQYF,TGTGCCAGCAGCCCCCGTAGTAGCAGAGAGACCCAGTACTTC
TRBJ1-1,.,.,TRBV19,CASTPGPAGTEAFF,TGTGCCAGTACCCCGGGACCCGCAGGTACTGAAGCTTTCTTT
TRBJ2-5,many,.,TRBV9,CASSPPGRGPRETQYF,TGTGCCAGCAGCCCCCCGGGGCGGGGGCCGAGGGAGACCCAGTACTTC
TRBJ2-1,many,TRBD1,TRBV5-6,CASSLRQGIYNEQFF,TGTGCCAGCAGCTTGAGACAGGGGATCTACAATGAGCAGTTCTTC
TRBJ1-1,many,.,TRBV18,CASSPPSGIEAFF,TGTGCCAGCTCACCACCGTCTGGAATTGAAGCTTTCTTT
TRBJ1-4,many,TRBD1,TRBV29-1,CSVLSGQGGEKLFF,TGCAGCGTTCTTTCGGGACAGGGTGGTGAAAAACTGTTTTTT
TRBJ2-5,many,.,TRBV20-1,CSARDRRPDQETQYF,TGCAGTGCTAGAGATCGTCGGCCGGACCAAGAGACCCAGTACTTC
TRBJ2-7,few,.,TRBV3-1,CASSQDILVGSYEQYF,TGTGCCAGCAGCCAAGATATCCTGGTTGGGTCCTACGAGCAGTACTTC
TRBJ2-1,medium-sized,.,TRBV12-3/TRBV12-4,CASSQNRYNEQFF,TGTGCCAGCAGTCAGAACAGGTACAATGAGCAGTTCTTC
TRBJ1-3,many,TRBD1,TRBV5-1,CASSPMPGQSTSGNTIYF,TGCGCCAGCAGCCCCATGCCGGGACAGAGCACCTCTGGAAACACCATATATTTT
TRBJ2-7,many,.,TRBV20-1,CSARDSPYEQYF,TGCAGTGCTAGGGACAGCCCATACGAGCAGTACTTC
TRBJ2-5,many,TRBD1,TRBV28,CASSSQGARETQYF,TGTGCCAGCAGTTCCCAGGGGGCGCGGGAGACCCAGTACTTC
TRBJ2-1,many,TRBD2,TRBV14,CASSHRRGVSSYNEQFF,TGTGCCAGCAGCCATCGTCGGGGGGTCTCGTCCTACAATGAGCAGTTCTTC
TRBJ2-7,many,.,TRBV5-1,CASSLDGVQYF,TGCGCCAGCAGCTTGGATGGGGTACAGTACTTC
TRBJ1-1,many,TRBD1,TRBV5-1,CASRLRQGMDTEAFF,TGCGCCAGCAGACTACGACAGGGCATGGACACTGAAGCTTTCTTT
TRBJ1-1,many,TRBD1,TRBV28,CASSPNRGTWGTEAFF,TGTGCCAGCAGCCCTAACAGGGGTACTTGGGGCACTGAAGCTTTCTTT
TRBJ2-4,many,.,TRBV6-6,CASSRTENIQYF,TGTGCCAGCAGTCGGACAGAAAACATTCAGTACTTC
TRBJ1-5,many,.,TRBV7-9,CASSSGTEPQPQHF,TGTGCCAGCAGCTCAGGGACCGAGCCCCAGCCCCAGCATTTT
TRBJ2-1,many,TRBD2,TRBV11-1,CASSHDRLAGGGEQFF,TGTGCCAGCAGCCACGACCGACTAGCGGGAGGGGGTGAGCAGTTCTTC
TRBJ2-1,many,.,TRBV5-8,CASSLDYAGYEQFF,TGCGCCAGCAGCTTGGATTATGCGGGCTATGAGCAGTTCTTC
TRBJ2-1,many,.,TRBV12-3/TRBV12-4,CASKPGPDEQFF,TGTGCCAGCAAACCCGGCCCCGATGAGCAGTTCTTC
TRBJ1-2,many,.,TRBV4-1,CASSQDSQYYYGYTF,TGCGCCAGCAGCCAAGATTCACAATACTACTATGGCTACACCTTC
TRBJ2-1,many,TRBD2,TRBV14,CASSQRVGGVMASLNEQFF,TGTGCCAGCAGCCAGAGAGTGGGGGGGGTTATGGCGTCTCTCAATGAGCAGTTCTTC
TRBJ2-2,.,.,TRBV29-1,CSVEDRGQPTGELFF,TGCAGCGTTGAGGACCGGGGGCAGCCCACCGGGGAGCTGTTTTTT
TRBJ1-2,.,TRBD1,TRBV28,CASRDRVWNGYTF,TGTGCCAGCAGGGACAGGGTATGGAATGGCTACACCTTC
TRBJ1-1,many,.,TRBV7-9,CASSATGEAFF,TGTGCCAGCAGTGCTACAGGAGAAGCTTTCTTT
TRBJ2-6,.,TRBD2,TRBV5-1,CASSGTSGLSGANVLTF,TGCGCCAGCAGCGGGACTAGCGGCCTCTCTGGGGCCAACGTCCTGACTTTC
TRBJ1-6,many,.,TRBV30,CAWSVLGARGSPLHF,TGTGCCTGGAGTGTACTTGGGGCGCGGGGTTCACCCCTCCACTTT
TRBJ2-2,many,TRBD1,TRBV5-1,CASSPGQGGAQNTGELFF,TGCGCCAGCAGCCCGGGACAGGGGGGTGCGCAAAACACCGGGGAGCTGTTTTTT